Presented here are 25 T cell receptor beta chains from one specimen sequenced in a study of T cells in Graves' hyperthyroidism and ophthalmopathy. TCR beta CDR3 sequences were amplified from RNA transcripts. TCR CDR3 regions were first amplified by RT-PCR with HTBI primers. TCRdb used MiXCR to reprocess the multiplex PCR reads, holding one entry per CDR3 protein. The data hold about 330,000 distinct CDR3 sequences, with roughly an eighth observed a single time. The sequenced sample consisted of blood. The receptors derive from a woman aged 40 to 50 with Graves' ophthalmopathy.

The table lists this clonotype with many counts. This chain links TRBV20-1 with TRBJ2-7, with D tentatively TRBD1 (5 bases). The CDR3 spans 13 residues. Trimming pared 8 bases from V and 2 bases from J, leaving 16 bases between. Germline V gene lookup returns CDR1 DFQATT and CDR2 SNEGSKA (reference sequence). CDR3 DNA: TGCAGTCAGACAGACCTTGAGCCCTACGAGCAGTACTTC. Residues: CSQTDLEPYEQYF.

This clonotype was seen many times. CDR3 amino acids: CASSPRQTSSHGYTF. CDR3 nucleotides: TGTGCCAGCAGCCCACGACAGACCTCTTCTCATGGCTACACCTTC. This sequence joins TRBV3-1 and TRBJ1-2; tentatively, D is TRBD1 (5 bases). Germline V lookup: CDR1 LGHDT, CDR2 YNNKEL (reference sequence). V dropped 4 bases and J dropped 6 bases, with 18 bases sitting between them. CDR3 length equals 15 residues.

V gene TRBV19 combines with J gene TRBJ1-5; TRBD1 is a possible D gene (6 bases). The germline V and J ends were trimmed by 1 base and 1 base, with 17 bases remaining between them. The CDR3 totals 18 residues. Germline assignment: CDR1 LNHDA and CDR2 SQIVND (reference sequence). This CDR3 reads CASSIGSTGLPSNQPQHF. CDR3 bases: TGTGCCAGTAGTATAGGTTCCACAGGGCTTCCGAGCAATCAGCCCCAGCATTTT.

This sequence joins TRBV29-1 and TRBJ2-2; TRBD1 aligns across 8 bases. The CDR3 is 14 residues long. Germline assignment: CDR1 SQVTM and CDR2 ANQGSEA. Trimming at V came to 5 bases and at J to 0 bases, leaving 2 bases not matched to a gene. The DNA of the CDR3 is TGCAGCGTTCAGACAGGGGCGAACACCGGGGAGCTGTTTTTT. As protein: CSVQTGANTGELFF.

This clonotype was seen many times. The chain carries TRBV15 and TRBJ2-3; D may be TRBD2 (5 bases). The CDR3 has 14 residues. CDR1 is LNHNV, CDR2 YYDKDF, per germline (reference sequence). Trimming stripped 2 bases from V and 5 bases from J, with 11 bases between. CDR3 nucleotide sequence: TGTGCCACCAGCAGAACTGTTAGCGAAGATACGCAGTATTTT. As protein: CATSRTVSEDTQYF.

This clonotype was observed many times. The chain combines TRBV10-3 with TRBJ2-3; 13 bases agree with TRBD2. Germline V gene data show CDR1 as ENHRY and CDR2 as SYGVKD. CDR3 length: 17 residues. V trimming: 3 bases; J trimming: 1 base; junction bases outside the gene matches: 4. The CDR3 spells CAISEGLAGVRTDTQYF. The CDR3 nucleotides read TGTGCCATCAGTGAAGGACTAGCGGGAGTCCGCACAGATACGCAGTATTTT.

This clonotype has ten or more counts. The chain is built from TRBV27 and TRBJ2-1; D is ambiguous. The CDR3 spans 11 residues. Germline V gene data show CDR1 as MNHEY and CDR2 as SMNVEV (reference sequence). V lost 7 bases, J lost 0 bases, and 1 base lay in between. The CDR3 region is CASISYNEQFF. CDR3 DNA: TGTGCCAGCATCTCCTACAATGAGCAGTTCTTC.

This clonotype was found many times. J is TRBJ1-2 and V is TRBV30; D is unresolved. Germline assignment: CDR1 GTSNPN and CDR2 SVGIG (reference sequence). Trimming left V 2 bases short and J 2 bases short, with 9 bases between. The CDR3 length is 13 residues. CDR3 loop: CAWSNAVNYGYTF. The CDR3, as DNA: TGTGCCTGGAGTAATGCAGTCAACTATGGCTACACCTTC.

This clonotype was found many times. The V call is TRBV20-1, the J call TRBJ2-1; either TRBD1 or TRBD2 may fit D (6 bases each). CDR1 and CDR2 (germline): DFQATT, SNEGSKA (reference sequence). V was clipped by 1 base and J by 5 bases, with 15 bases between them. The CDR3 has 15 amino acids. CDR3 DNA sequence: TGCAGTGCTAGAGTGGAATCGAGGGGGGACAATGAGCAGTTCTTC. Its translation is CSARVESRGDNEQFF.

CDR3 residues: CASSRQGSLTGELFF. CDR3 in DNA: TGTGCCAGCAGCCGACAGGGGAGTTTGACCGGGGAGCTGTTTTTT. The V and J genes are TRBV13 and TRBJ2-2; the match to TRBD1 covers 8 bases. The CDR3 sequence is 15 residues long. Germline CDR1 PRHDT, CDR2 FYEKMQ (reference sequence). Unmatched junction bases numbered 7, after V lost 5 bases and J lost 5 bases. Full variable domain (outside the CDR3, taken from reference TRBV13 and TRBJ2-2): AAGVIQSPRHLIKEKRETATLKCYPIPRHDTVYWYQQGPGQDPQFLISFYEKMQSDKGSIPDRFSAQQFSDYHSELNMSSLELGDSALYFCASSRQGSLTGELFFGEGSRLTVL.

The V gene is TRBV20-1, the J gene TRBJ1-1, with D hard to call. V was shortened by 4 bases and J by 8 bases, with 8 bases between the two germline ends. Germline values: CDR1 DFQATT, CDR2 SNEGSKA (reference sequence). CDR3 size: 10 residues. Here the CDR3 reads CSAIWEEAFF. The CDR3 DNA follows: TGCAGTGCTATTTGGGAGGAAGCTTTCTTT.

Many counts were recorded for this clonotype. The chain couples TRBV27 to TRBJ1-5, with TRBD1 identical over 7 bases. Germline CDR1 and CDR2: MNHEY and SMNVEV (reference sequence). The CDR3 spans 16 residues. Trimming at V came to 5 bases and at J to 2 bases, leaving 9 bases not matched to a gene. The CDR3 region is CASSRQGPGGNQPQHF. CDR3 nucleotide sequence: TGTGCCAGCAGTCGACAGGGCCCGGGGGGCAATCAGCCCCAGCATTTT.

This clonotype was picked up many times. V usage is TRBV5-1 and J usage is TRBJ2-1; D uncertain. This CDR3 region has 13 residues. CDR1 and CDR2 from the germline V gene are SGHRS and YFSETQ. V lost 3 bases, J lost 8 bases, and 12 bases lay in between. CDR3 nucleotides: TGCGCCAGCAGCTGGCCCCGTATCTATGAGCAGTTCTTC. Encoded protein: CASSWPRIYEQFF.

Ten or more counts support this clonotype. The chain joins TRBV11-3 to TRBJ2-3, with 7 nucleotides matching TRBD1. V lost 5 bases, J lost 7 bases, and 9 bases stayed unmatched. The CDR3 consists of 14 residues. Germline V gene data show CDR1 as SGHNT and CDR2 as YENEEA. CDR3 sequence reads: CASSPKQGFYTQYF. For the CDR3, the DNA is TGTGCCAGCAGCCCGAAACAGGGGTTTTATACGCAGTATTTT.

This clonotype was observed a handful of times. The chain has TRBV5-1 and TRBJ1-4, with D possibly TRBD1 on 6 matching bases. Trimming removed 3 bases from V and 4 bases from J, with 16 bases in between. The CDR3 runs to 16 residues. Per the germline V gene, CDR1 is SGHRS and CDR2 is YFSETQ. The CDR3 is CASSSGARGGNEKLFF. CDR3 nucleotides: TGCGCCAGCAGCTCGGGAGCAAGAGGGGGTAATGAAAAACTGTTTTTT.

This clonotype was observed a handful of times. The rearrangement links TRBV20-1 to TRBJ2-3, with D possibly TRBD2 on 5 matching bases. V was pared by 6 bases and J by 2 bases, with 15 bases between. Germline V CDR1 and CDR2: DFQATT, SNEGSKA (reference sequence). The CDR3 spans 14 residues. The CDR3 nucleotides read TGCAGTGCCTCGGAGGTTTTCGACACAGATACGCAGTATTTT. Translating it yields CSASEVFDTDTQYF.

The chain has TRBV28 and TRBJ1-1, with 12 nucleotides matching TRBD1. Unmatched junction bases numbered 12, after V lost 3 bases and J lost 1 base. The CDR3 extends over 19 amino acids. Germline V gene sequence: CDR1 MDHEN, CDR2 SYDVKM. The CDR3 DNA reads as TGTGCCAGCAGTTTCTCCCCTGGGACAGGGGGCGGTTCGAACACTGAAGCTTTCTTT. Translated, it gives CASSFSPGTGGGSNTEAFF.

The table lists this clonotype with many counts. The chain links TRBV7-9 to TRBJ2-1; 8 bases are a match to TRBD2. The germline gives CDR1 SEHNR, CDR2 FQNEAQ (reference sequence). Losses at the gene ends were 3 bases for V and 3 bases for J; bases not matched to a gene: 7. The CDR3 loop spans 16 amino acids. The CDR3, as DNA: TGTGCCAGCAGCTTCCCGGGACTAGTCTTCTACAATGAGCAGTTCTTC. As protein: CASSFPGLVFYNEQFF.

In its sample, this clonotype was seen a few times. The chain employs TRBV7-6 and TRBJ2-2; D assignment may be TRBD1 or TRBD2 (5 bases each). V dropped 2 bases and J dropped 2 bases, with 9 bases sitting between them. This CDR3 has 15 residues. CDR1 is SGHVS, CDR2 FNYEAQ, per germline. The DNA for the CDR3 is TGTGCCAGCAGCTTAAATGGGGGAAACACCGGGGAGCTGTTTTTT. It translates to CASSLNGGNTGELFF.

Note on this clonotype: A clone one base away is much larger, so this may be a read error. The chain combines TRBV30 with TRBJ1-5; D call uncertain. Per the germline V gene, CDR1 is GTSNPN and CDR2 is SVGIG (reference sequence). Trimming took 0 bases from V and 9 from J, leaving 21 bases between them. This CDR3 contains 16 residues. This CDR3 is CAWSVRGTTPRRPQHF. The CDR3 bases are TGTGCCTGGAGTGTACGGGGAACTACTCCGCGGCGGCCCCAGCATTTT.

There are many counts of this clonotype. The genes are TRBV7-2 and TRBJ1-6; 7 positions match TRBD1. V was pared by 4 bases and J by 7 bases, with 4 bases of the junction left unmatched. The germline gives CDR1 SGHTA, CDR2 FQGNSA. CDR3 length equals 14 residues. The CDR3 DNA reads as TGTGCCAGCAGCTCACAGGGGTGGAATTCACCCCTCCACTTT. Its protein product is CASSSQGWNSPLHF.

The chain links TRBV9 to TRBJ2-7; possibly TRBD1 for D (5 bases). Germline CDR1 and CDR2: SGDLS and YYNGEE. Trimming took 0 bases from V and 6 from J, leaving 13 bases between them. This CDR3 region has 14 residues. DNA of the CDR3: TGTGCCAGCAGCGTAGTCAGGGTGGGTGGCGAGCAGTACTTC. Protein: CASSVVRVGGEQYF.

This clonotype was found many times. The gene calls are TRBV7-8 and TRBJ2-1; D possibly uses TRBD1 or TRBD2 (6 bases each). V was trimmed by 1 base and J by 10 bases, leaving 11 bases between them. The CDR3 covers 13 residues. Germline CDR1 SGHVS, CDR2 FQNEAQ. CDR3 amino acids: CASSLVSGQEQFF. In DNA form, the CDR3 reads TGTGCCAGCAGCTTAGTTAGCGGACAGGAGCAGTTCTTC.

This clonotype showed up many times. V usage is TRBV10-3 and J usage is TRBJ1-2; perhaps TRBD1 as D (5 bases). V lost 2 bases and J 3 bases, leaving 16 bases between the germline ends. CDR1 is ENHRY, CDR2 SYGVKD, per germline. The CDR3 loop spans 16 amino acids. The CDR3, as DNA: TGTGCCATCAGTGAGAGTCGGGGGGTGGCCTACTATGGCTACACCTTC. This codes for CAISESRGVAYYGYTF.

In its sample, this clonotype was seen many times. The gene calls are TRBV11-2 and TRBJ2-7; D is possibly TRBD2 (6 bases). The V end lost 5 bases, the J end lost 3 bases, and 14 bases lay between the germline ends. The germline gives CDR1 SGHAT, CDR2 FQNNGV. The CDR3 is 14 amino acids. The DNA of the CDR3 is TGTGCCAGCAGCCCGATCGGACTAAACTACGAGCAGTACTTC. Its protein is CASSPIGLNYEQYF.